Below are 13 T cell receptor beta chains sequenced from a single sample in a study of blood T cell repertoires in COVID-19. Only in-frame clones appear in the TCRdb table, and some are missing; sequencing was by immunoSEQ multiplex PCR. The profile covers more than 300,000 clones, with around 86% appearing a single time and about 10% taken by the ten largest. The sequenced material came from PBMCs or T cells enriched from blood (not recorded which). Receptors were obtained from a woman younger than 30 who had recovered from COVID-19.

The chain recombines TRBV9 with TRBJ2-3; the D gene is possibly TRBD1 (6 bases). Trimming took off 0 bases at V and 4 bases at J, with 9 bases between the two ends. Germline V CDR1 and CDR2: SGDLS, YYNGEE. The CDR3 length is 14 residues. CDR3 coding DNA: TGTGCCAGCAGCGTAGGCCCAGGGGCAGATACGCAGTATTTT. Translating gives CASSVGPGADTQYF.

V is TRBV5-3 and J is TRBJ2-5, with D tentatively TRBD1 (6 bases). TRBV5-3 is an ORF, and what it does is uncertain. Trimming cost V 1 base and J 2 bases, with 6 bases left between them. The CDR3 has 13 residues. The CDR3, as DNA: TGTGCCAGAAGCTTGCAGGGGCAAGAGACCCAGTACTTC. Protein product: CARSLQGQETQYF.

V usage is TRBV9 and J usage is TRBJ1-2; D is ambiguous. Trimming stripped 2 bases from V and 8 bases from J, with 13 bases between. CDR3 length: 13 residues. The V gene's germline CDR1 is SGDLS and CDR2 YYNGEE. CDR3 region: CASSVSPGNGYTF. In DNA, the CDR3 is TGTGCCAGCAGCGTGTCTCCGGGGAACGGCTACACCTTC.

This chain joins TRBV9 and TRBJ2-3, with D maybe TRBD1 (6 bases). V was trimmed by 6 bases and J by 2 bases, leaving 16 bases between them. The CDR3 loop spans 15 amino acids. Germline CDR1 SGDLS, CDR2 YYNGEE. This chain's CDR3 is CASTLGTSLTDTQYF. The CDR3 DNA reads as TGTGCCAGCACCCTGGGGACATCCCTCACAGATACGCAGTATTTT.

The chain is built from TRBV19 and TRBJ2-3; 7 bases line up with TRBD1. With 4 bases clipped from V and 5 bases from J, the junction kept 9 bases outside the gene matches. This CDR3 has 15 amino acids. Germline assignment: CDR1 LNHDA and CDR2 SQIVND (reference sequence). The CDR3 DNA sequence: TGTGCCAGTAGTAAACAGGGGATTTTGAGAGATACGCAGTATTTT. It specifies CASSKQGILRDTQYF.

J is TRBJ2-5 and V is TRBV24-1; 8 bases line up with TRBD2. Germline lookup yields CDR1 KGHDR and CDR2 SFDVKD. The CDR3 length is 13 residues. V lost 12 bases to trimming and J lost 5 bases; unmatched junction nucleotides: 10. The CDR3 DNA reads as TGTGCCGCGGGAGGCCCCCGGCCGGAGACCCAGTACTTC. Protein: CAAGGPRPETQYF.

This clone was observed once. The chain couples TRBV11-2 to TRBJ2-7; 11 nucleotides agree with TRBD1. Looked up from germline, CDR1 is SGHAT and CDR2 is FQNNGV. The CDR3 spans 15 residues. The ends lost 0 bases at V and 5 bases at J; junction bases unmatched: 3. As DNA, the CDR3 is TGTGCCAGCAGCTTAGAACCGGGACAGGGGGACGAGCAGTACTTC. This codes for CASSLEPGQGDEQYF.

The chain joins TRBV29-1 to TRBJ2-1; TRBD2 matches at 12 bases. The length of the CDR3 is 18 residues. CDR1 and CDR2 from the germline V gene are SQVTM and ANQGSEA. V lost 3 bases, J lost 0 bases, and 9 bases stayed unmatched. Here the CDR3 DNA reads TGCAGCGTTGATGCCGGGACTAGCGGGCCCAGCTCCTACAATGAGCAGTTCTTC. Translation: CSVDAGTSGPSSYNEQFF.

The chain joins TRBV29-1 to TRBJ2-7, with 8 bases matching TRBD1. CDR1 SQVTM and CDR2 ANQGSEA come from the germline V gene. The CDR3 extends over 13 amino acids. Losses at the gene ends were 7 bases for V and 6 bases for J; bases not matched to a gene: 11. CDR3 amino acids: CSAQKTGDREQYF. CDR3 nucleotide sequence: TGCAGCGCACAGAAGACAGGGGATCGCGAGCAGTACTTC.

This sequence joins TRBV18 and TRBJ2-7; D may be TRBD2 (5 bases). The CDR3 consists of 16 residues. V lost 0 bases and J 4 bases, leaving 16 bases between the germline ends. The germline gives CDR1 KGHSH, CDR2 LQKENI. The CDR3 DNA sequence: TGTGCCAGCTCACCACCGGGCCTTGCCAGGACTTACGAGCAGTACTTC. Its protein product is CASSPPGLARTYEQYF.

This clone was seen a few times. The chain uses TRBV7-9 and TRBJ2-1, with 8 bases aligning to TRBD2. The germline V gene encodes CDR1 SEHNR and CDR2 FQNEAQ (reference sequence). This CDR3 contains 15 residues. J gave up 6 bases and V 7 bases, and 11 bases lay outside the gene matches. The CDR3 DNA follows: TGTGCCAGCACCCAAGGTAGGACTAGCAGCAATGAGCAGTTCTTC. This encodes CASTQGRTSSNEQFF. The full variable domain, rest sourced from reference TRBV7-9 and TRBJ2-1, is DTGVSQNPRHKITKRGQNVTFRCDPISEHNRLYWYRQTLGQGPEFLTYFQNEAQLEKSRLLSDRFSAERPKGSFSTLEIQRTEQGDSAMYLCASTQGRTSSNEQFFGPGTRLTVL.

The chain uses TRBV7-9 and TRBJ1-1; D not resolved. Germline assignment: CDR1 SEHNR and CDR2 FQNEAQ (reference sequence). With 11 bases removed from V and 10 bases from J, the gap between germline ends came to 23 bases. This CDR3 is 13 amino acids long. The CDR3 DNA follows: TGTGCCGGTATGGTACTCCCGGGGTGGATAGCTTTCTTT. As protein: CAGMVLPGWIAFF.

The chain employs TRBV5-1 and TRBJ2-7; 8 bases are shared with TRBD2. The CDR3 runs to 15 residues. Germline V gives CDR1 SGHRS, CDR2 YFSETQ. The V and J ends lost 2 bases and 6 bases, in that order; junction bases with no gene match: 10. The CDR3 loop reads CASSFSRSGKGEQYF. The DNA for the CDR3 is TGCGCCAGCAGCTTTTCCCGTAGCGGGAAGGGCGAGCAGTACTTC.